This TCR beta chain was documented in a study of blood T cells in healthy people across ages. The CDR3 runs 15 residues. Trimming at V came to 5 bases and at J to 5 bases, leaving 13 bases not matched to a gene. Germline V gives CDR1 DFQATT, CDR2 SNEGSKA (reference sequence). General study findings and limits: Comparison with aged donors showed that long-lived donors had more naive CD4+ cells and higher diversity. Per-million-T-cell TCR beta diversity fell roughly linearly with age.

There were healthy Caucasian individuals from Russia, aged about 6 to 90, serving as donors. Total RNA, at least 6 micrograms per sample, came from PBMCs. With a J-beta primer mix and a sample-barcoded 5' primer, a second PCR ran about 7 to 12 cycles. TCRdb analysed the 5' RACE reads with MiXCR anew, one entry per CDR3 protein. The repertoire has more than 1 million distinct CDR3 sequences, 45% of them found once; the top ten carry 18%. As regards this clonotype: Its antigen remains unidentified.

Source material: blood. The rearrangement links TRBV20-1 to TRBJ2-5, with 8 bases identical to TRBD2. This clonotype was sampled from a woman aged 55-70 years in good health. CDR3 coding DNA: TGCAGTGCTCAAAGTGCGGGAGGCCTTACGGAGACCCAGTACTTC. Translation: CSAQSAGGLTETQYF.